This T cell receptor (beta chain) was captured in a study of radiation and T cells in renal cell carcinoma. Germline loops: CDR1 KGHSY, CDR2 FQNENV. V dropped 2 bases and J dropped 3 bases, with 11 bases sitting between them. The CDR3 extends over 16 amino acids. Sequencing was performed with immunoSEQ multiplex PCR; in TCRdb, only in-frame clones are kept and a portion is missing. The table lists 140,000 to 150,000 clones, about 88% of them singletons. Time point reported: blood 4 weeks post-SBRT, at nephrectomy. Treatment indicated: 15 Gy SBRT to primary tumor, nephrectomy 4 weeks later. Clear cell pathology was present in this patient's renal cell carcinoma.

The specimen was blood, collected from a patient whose treatment included radiotherapy and nephrectomy. This receptor was obtained from a woman between 45 and 60 years old with renal cell carcinoma. The gene calls are TRBV16 and TRBJ2-6; tentatively, D is TRBD1 (6 bases). The CDR3 protein is CASSQMTGYGANVLTF. DNA of the CDR3: TGTGCCAGCAGCCAAATGACAGGTTATGGGGCCAACGTCCTGACTTTC.